The 25 T cell receptor beta chains below all came from one sample that was sequenced in a study of T cell responses to AZD1222 COVID-19 vaccine (dated by TCRdb to the early 2020s). The time point label corresponds to: baseline before first vaccination. The library was produced with the immunoSEQ multiplex PCR assay. This is the immuneACCESS table as TCRdb keeps it, with only in-frame sequences that have V and J called. A part of the clones is gone; compared with another copy, unresolved V genes explain less than half, and the rest is unexplained. The sample data list roughly 80,000 clones, and 90% of these were observed just once. Around 4% of the sample is held by the ten biggest clonotypes. Here the sequenced sample was peripheral blood, taken on day 0 of AZD1222 vaccination. These receptors came from an adult in good health.

This clone was seen a single time. The chain combines TRBV5-5 with TRBJ2-1; TRBD1 matches at 7 bases. V was clipped by 4 bases and J by 14 bases; unmatched bases: 12. The V gene's germline CDR1 is SGHKS and CDR2 YYEKEE (reference sequence). The CDR3 has 13 amino acids. CDR3: CASSLQDRRSKFF. The CDR3 nucleotides read TGTGCCAGCAGCCTTCAGGACAGGAGGTCGAAGTTCTTC.

J is TRBJ2-2 and V is TRBV6-1, with 8 bases aligning to TRBD1. CDR3 length: 15 residues. The germline V gene encodes CDR1 MNHNS and CDR2 SASEGT. V dropped 2 bases and J dropped 8; count of bases not matched to a gene: 7. For the CDR3, the DNA is TGTGCCAGCAGTGAATCTGGACAGGGCCGTGGGGAGCTGTTTTTT. It encodes CASSESGQGRGELFF.

This rearrangement joins TRBV15 to TRBJ2-5, with unresolved D. The V gene's germline CDR1 is LNHNV and CDR2 YYDKDF (reference sequence). The CDR3 totals 14 residues. V gave up 1 base and J gave up 2 bases, with 8 bases separating them. The CDR3 region has the DNA TGTGCCACCAGCAGAGGTGCCGCGCAAGAGACCCAGTACTTC. It yields the protein CATSRGAAQETQYF.

The chain employs TRBV5-5 and TRBJ1-4, with a possible D match to TRBD1 (5 bases). V was cut by 3 bases and J by 0 bases, with 9 bases left in between. The CDR3 has 15 amino acids. Germline-derived CDR1 and CDR2 are SGHKS and YYEKEE (reference sequence). The CDR3 coding sequence is TGTGCCAGCAGCTGGGACCCATCAACTAATGAAAAACTGTTTTTT. It encodes CASSWDPSTNEKLFF.

V usage is TRBV11-2 and J usage is TRBJ2-7, with 9 positions matching TRBD1. The germline gives CDR1 SGHAT, CDR2 FQNNGV. The CDR3 length is 14 residues. The junction had 2 bases not matched to a gene; V was cut back by 3 bases and J by 2 bases. The CDR3 loop reads CASSLGQGTYEQYF. CDR3 nucleotide sequence: TGTGCCAGCAGCTTGGGACAGGGAACCTACGAGCAGTACTTC.

This chain links TRBV28 with TRBJ2-2; 10 bases are shared with TRBD2. The ends lost 5 bases at V and 5 bases at J; junction bases unmatched: 5. The CDR3 is 15 amino acids. Per the germline V gene, CDR1 is MDHEN and CDR2 is SYDVKM. The CDR3 loop reads CASSLILAGTGELFF. In DNA, the CDR3 is TGTGCCAGCAGTCTCATACTAGCGGGGACCGGGGAGCTGTTTTTT.

The rearrangement links TRBV5-5 to TRBJ1-4, with D perhaps matching TRBD1 (6 bases). The V and J ends lost 4 bases and 5 bases respectively, with 18 bases between them. The CDR3 has 16 amino acids. Germline CDR1 and CDR2: SGHKS and YYEKEE (reference sequence). The CDR3 coding sequence is TGTGCCAGCAGCCTCGAGATTAGGGGGGGAAATGAAAAACTGTTTTTT. It specifies CASSLEIRGGNEKLFF.

The gene calls are TRBV29-1 and TRBJ2-2; D might be TRBD1 or TRBD2, each matching 6 bases. Trimming removed 1 base from V and 3 bases from J, with 12 bases in between. The CDR3 is 15 residues long. Germline lookup yields CDR1 SQVTM and CDR2 ANQGSEA. The CDR3 loop is CSVEAGALDTGELFF. The CDR3 coding sequence is TGCAGCGTTGAAGCGGGGGCGCTGGACACCGGGGAGCTGTTTTTT.

CDR3 nucleotides: TGTGCCAGCAGCGTAACTGGACAGGGTGGGGGCTATGGCTACACCTTC. Translation: CASSVTGQGGGYGYTF. The V call is TRBV9, the J call TRBJ1-2, with 8 bases matching TRBD1. J lost 4 bases, V lost 1 base, and 9 bases had no gene match. Germline CDR1 is SGDLS and CDR2 is YYNGEE. The CDR3 consists of 16 residues.

The chain couples TRBV27 to TRBJ2-2; D call uncertain. CDR1 is MNHEY, CDR2 SMNVEV, per germline (reference sequence). V was clipped by 9 bases and J by 0 bases, with 8 bases between them. The CDR3 runs 13 residues. DNA for the CDR3: TGTGCCAGTCGAATCGCGAACACCGGGGAGCTGTTTTTT. Amino acid sequence: CASRIANTGELFF.

V and J are TRBV7-9 and TRBJ1-2; 7 bases line up with TRBD1. The CDR3 loop spans 15 amino acids. Germline CDR1 SEHNR, CDR2 FQNEAQ (reference sequence). Germline trimming cut 4 bases from V and 3 bases from J; bases unmatched to any gene: 8. Written as DNA, the CDR3 is TGTGCCAGCAGCTCCCCGACAGGGATCCACTATGGCTACACCTTC. Its protein product is CASSSPTGIHYGYTF.

The chain combines TRBV6-1 with TRBJ2-7, with 7 positions matching TRBD2. The CDR3 contains 14 residues. Germline CDR1 MNHNS, CDR2 SASEGT. J gave up 1 base and V 2 bases, and 2 bases lay outside the gene matches. DNA for the CDR3: TGTGCCAGCAGTGAACGGGACTATTCCTACGAGCAGTACTTC. This sequence encodes CASSERDYSYEQYF.

The CDR3 nucleotides are TGTGCCAGCAGCCCCTCCTCTAGTGGAGGAGAGCAGTACTTC. Its translation: CASSPSSSGGEQYF. The chain recombines TRBV7-3 with TRBJ2-7; TRBD2 is a possible D gene (5 bases). The CDR3 is made up of 14 amino acids. The V end lost 5 bases, the J end lost 7 bases, and 18 bases lay between the germline ends. Germline V CDR1 and CDR2: SGHTA, FQGTGA.

CDR3 sequence reads: CATSSGPVQTQYF. The DNA of the CDR3 is TGTGCCACCAGCAGTGGACCTGTCCAGACCCAGTACTTC. This chain connects TRBV15 to TRBJ2-5; D unresolved. V lost 3 bases to trimming and J lost 6 bases, with 11 bases between them. The CDR3 sequence is 13 residues long. Germline loops: CDR1 LNHNV, CDR2 YYDKDF (reference sequence).

The chain couples TRBV3-1 (or the pseudogene TRBV3-2) to TRBJ1-4, with a tentative D call TRBD1 (5 bases). There are 15 residues in the CDR3. V lost 2 bases to trimming and J lost 2 bases, with 9 bases between them. The germline gives CDR1 LGHDT, CDR2 YNNKEL (reference sequence). The CDR3 here is CASSQSAGTNEKLFF. CDR3 in DNA: TGTGCCAGCAGCCAATCCGCAGGGACTAATGAAAAACTGTTTTTT.

The rearrangement links TRBV6-2 or TRBV6-3 to TRBJ2-7; D perhaps matches TRBD1 (5 bases). Trimming cost V 0 bases and J 3 bases, with 21 bases left between them. Germline V gene data show CDR1 as MNHEY and CDR2 as SVGEGT. The CDR3 has 18 residues. The CDR3 DNA reads as TGTGCCAGCAGTTACTCCCCTTCGGAAGGGGTGTATTACTACGAGCAGTACTTC. Residues: CASSYSPSEGVYYYEQYF.

The rearrangement uses TRBV3-1 (or the pseudogene TRBV3-2) and TRBJ2-1; a weak D match, TRBD2 (6 bases). CDR3 length equals 16 residues. V dropped 4 bases and J dropped 7 bases, with 20 bases sitting between them. Germline loops: CDR1 LGHDT, CDR2 YNNKEL (reference sequence). The CDR3 DNA is TGTGCCAGCAGCCCAGGAGGGGCAGCCACCTCGAATGAGCAGTTCTTC. This codes for CASSPGGAATSNEQFF.

This chain uses TRBV9 with TRBJ2-2; no clear D. V dropped 2 bases and J dropped 0 bases, with 11 bases sitting between them. Germline lookup yields CDR1 SGDLS and CDR2 YYNGEE. The CDR3 extends over 16 amino acids. The CDR3 nucleotides read TGTGCCAGCAGCGTGCTCTCTCTAGCGAACACCGGGGAGCTGTTTTTT. Residues: CASSVLSLANTGELFF.

The sample holds a few counts of this clone. The CDR3 reads CASSLDPGGWTSYNEQFF. DNA of the CDR3: TGTGCCAGCAGCTTAGATCCCGGCGGGTGGACTTCTTACAATGAGCAGTTCTTC. The genes are TRBV7-2 and TRBJ2-1; D is possibly TRBD2 (5 bases). Germline CDR1 reads SGHTA; CDR2 reads FQGNSA. The CDR3 is made up of 18 amino acids. V shed 1 base and J shed 4 bases, with 20 bases lying between them. Full variable domain (rest looked up from reference TRBV7-2 and TRBJ2-1): GAGVSQSPSNKVTEKGKDVELRCDPISGHTALYWYRQSLGQGLEFLIYFQGNSAPDKSGLPSDRFSAERTGGSVSTLTIQRTQQEDSAVYLCASSLDPGGWTSYNEQFFGPGTRLTVL.

This chain joins TRBV5-5 and TRBJ1-1; D gene uncertain. The CDR3 sequence is 13 residues long. Trimming shortened V by 4 bases and J by 1 base, and 8 bases separated the two germline ends. From germline, CDR1 is SGHKS and CDR2 YYEKEE (reference sequence). CDR3 nucleotides: TGTGCCAGCAGCCAACAGCAGAACACTGAAGCTTTCTTT. It encodes CASSQQQNTEAFF. The variable domain in full, with the rest retrieved from reference TRBV5-5 and TRBJ1-1, is DAGVTQSPTHLIKTRGQQVTLRCSPISGHKSVSWYQQVLGQGPQFIFQYYEKEERGRGNFPDRFSARQFPNYSSELNVNALLLGDSALYLCASSQQQNTEAFFGQGTRLTVV.

This rearrangement joins TRBV4-1 to TRBJ1-5, with 9 bases aligning to TRBD1. CDR1 is MGHRA and CDR2 is YSYEKL in the germline V gene. The CDR3 is 15 amino acids. Trimming cost V 3 bases and J 7 bases; bases outside gene matches: 7. The CDR3 nucleotides read TGCGCCAGCAGCCAGGACGGACAGGGGTCACAGCCCCAGCATTTT. It specifies CASSQDGQGSQPQHF.

This clone was counted a few times. J is TRBJ1-4 and V is TRBV10-3; no clear D gene. The CDR3 is made up of 11 amino acids. V was trimmed by 2 bases and J by 8 bases, leaving 3 bases between them. Germline CDR1 reads ENHRY; CDR2 reads SYGVKD. The CDR3 DNA reads as TGTGCCATCAGTGAGAGGGAAAAACTGTTTTTT. Translation gives CAISEREKLFF.

V and J are TRBV2 and TRBJ1-5; D uncertain. The germline V gene has CDR1 SNHLY and CDR2 FYNNEI. The CDR3 runs 15 residues. Trimming removed 4 bases from V and 0 bases from J, with 10 bases in between. This chain's CDR3 is CASSVSTTSNQPQHF. CDR3 DNA sequence: TGTGCCAGCAGTGTGTCGACAACTAGCAATCAGCCCCAGCATTTT.

The chain joins TRBV11-3 to TRBJ1-1; D is unclear. The CDR3 runs 18 residues. V was trimmed by 1 base and J by 4 bases, leaving 22 bases between them. In germline, CDR1 is SGHNT, CDR2 YENEEA. The CDR3 here is CASSLGSFSASGFTEAFF. The CDR3 region has the DNA TGTGCCAGCAGCTTAGGATCGTTCAGCGCCAGCGGATTCACTGAAGCTTTCTTT.

The chain recombines TRBV5-8 with TRBJ1-5, with D perhaps TRBD1 (6 bases). The CDR3 runs to 17 residues. The V end lost 6 bases, the J end lost 1 base, and 20 bases lay between the germline ends. Germline V gene lookup returns CDR1 SGHTS and CDR2 YDEGEE. Written as DNA, the CDR3 is TGTGCCAGCAACCATCCCAGGGGATATCAAAGCAATCAGCCCCAGCATTTT. Translated, it gives CASNHPRGYQSNQPQHF. The full variable domain, in which reference TRBV5-8 and TRBJ1-5 provide the parts outside the CDR3, is EAGVTQSPTHLIKTRGQQATLRCSPISGHTSVYWYQQALGLGLQFLLWYDEGEERNRGNFPPRFSGRQFPNYSSELNVNALELEDSALYLCASNHPRGYQSNQPQHFGDGTRLSIL.